The 20 T cell receptor beta chains in this list originate from one sample, sequenced in a study of vaccination effects on CD4 cells after COVID-19. These TCRs are of unknown antigen specificity. TCRdb's copy holds only in-frame clones and misses some; the assay was immunoSEQ multiplex PCR. The repertoire consists of roughly 64,000 clones, with 72% occurring once and the leading ten covering roughly 25%. Culturing for more than eight days preceded CD4+ T cell isolation. This sample comprised CD4+ T cells from PBMCs cultured without peptide, obtained before COVID-19 vaccination. Receptors originate from a human donor who had a prior SARS-CoV-2 infection.

This clone showed up just a few times. The chain joins TRBV3-1 (or the pseudogene TRBV3-2) to TRBJ2-7; no definite D call. CDR1 and CDR2 (germline): LGHDT, YNNKEL (reference sequence). The V end was cut by 3 bases, the J end by 3 bases, with 6 bases between. The CDR3 spans 12 residues. CDR3 sequence reads: CASSQKYYEQYF. The DNA of the CDR3 is TGTGCCAGCAGCCAGAAATACTACGAGCAGTACTTC.

The V call is TRBV9, the J call TRBJ2-2; D uncertain. V gave up 0 bases and J gave up 2 bases, with 8 bases separating them. The CDR3 contains 15 residues. The germline V gene has CDR1 SGDLS and CDR2 YYNGEE. The CDR3 loop reads CASSVDGLNTGELFF. The CDR3 DNA reads TGTGCCAGCAGCGTAGACGGATTAAACACCGGGGAGCTGTTTTTT.

The gene calls are TRBV2 and TRBJ2-7; 8 bases match TRBD1. V shed 4 bases, J shed 2 bases, and the junction held 19 bases outside the gene matches. From germline, CDR1 is SNHLY and CDR2 FYNNEI. The CDR3 has 19 amino acids. The CDR3 region is CASSARPLDSTGVPYEQYF. The CDR3 nucleotides are TGTGCCAGCAGTGCTAGGCCTCTAGATTCGACAGGGGTACCCTACGAGCAGTACTTC.

J is TRBJ2-3 and V is TRBV7-2, with 9 bases fitting TRBD2. The CDR3 runs 15 residues. The V and J ends lost 6 bases and 0 bases, in that order; junction bases with no gene match: 4. Germline CDR1 and CDR2: SGHTA and FQGNSA. The CDR3 region has the DNA TGTGCCAGCAGACTAACTAGCGGGAGCACAGATACGCAGTATTTT. The encoded protein is CASRLTSGSTDTQYF.

J is TRBJ1-1 and V is TRBV7-3; possibly TRBD1 for D (5 bases). In germline, CDR1 is SGHTA, CDR2 FQGTGA. Trimming cost V 5 bases and J 1 base, with 11 bases left between them. The CDR3 covers 14 residues. This chain's CDR3 is CASSLGRANTEAFF. CDR3 DNA sequence: TGTGCCAGCAGCCTGGGGCGGGCGAACACTGAAGCTTTCTTT.

This chain's CDR3 is CASSPSSVTNQPQHF. The CDR3 region has the DNA TGTGCCAGCTCACCATCGTCAGTAACTAATCAGCCCCAGCATTTT. The chain employs TRBV18 and TRBJ1-5; D gene unclear. This CDR3 contains 15 residues. Germline V gene sequence: CDR1 KGHSH, CDR2 LQKENI. V dropped 2 bases and J dropped 4 bases, with 12 bases sitting between them.

The table lists this clone with a few counts. The gene calls are TRBV11-3 and TRBJ2-7, with D perhaps TRBD2 (5 bases). The CDR3 runs 12 residues. Looked up from germline, CDR1 is SGHNT and CDR2 is YENEEA. The V end lost 5 bases, the J end lost 6 bases, and 11 bases lay between the germline ends. The CDR3 sequence is CASSQKSGEQYF. CDR3 nucleotides: TGTGCCAGCAGCCAAAAAAGCGGCGAGCAGTACTTC.

This rearrangement joins TRBV7-2 to TRBJ1-2; weak D call: TRBD1 (6 bases). Per germline, CDR1 SGHTA and CDR2 FQGNSA. The germline V and J ends were trimmed by 5 bases and 9 bases, with 16 bases remaining between them. This CDR3 contains 13 residues. The CDR3 sequence: CASSIEGGASYTF. CDR3 in DNA: TGTGCCAGCAGCATTGAGGGGGGGGCAAGCTACACCTTC. The full variable domain, rest sourced from reference TRBV7-2 and TRBJ1-2, is GAGVSQSPSNKVTEKGKDVELRCDPISGHTALYWYRQSLGQGLEFLIYFQGNSAPDKSGLPSDRFSAERTGGSVSTLTIQRTQQEDSAVYLCASSIEGGASYTFGSGTRLTVV.

The rearrangement links TRBV6-6 to TRBJ2-2, with a possible D match to TRBD1 (6 bases). This CDR3 is built from 12 residues. The V and J ends lost 6 bases and 5 bases respectively, with 7 bases between them. Germline V lookup: CDR1 MNHNY, CDR2 SVGAGI (reference sequence). For the CDR3, the DNA is TGTGCCAGCAGCCAGGGGACCGGGGAGCTGTTTTTT. Encoded protein: CASSQGTGELFF.

This clone has more than one count but fewer than ten. V usage is TRBV30 and J usage is TRBJ1-2; D is unclear. V shed 3 bases and J shed 7 bases, with 18 bases lying between them. The CDR3 spans 14 residues. CDR1 and CDR2 (germline): GTSNPN, SVGIG (reference sequence). In nucleotides, the CDR3 is TGTGCCTGGAGATCCGACGGCTTCTCGGGTGGCTACACCTTC. This encodes CAWRSDGFSGGYTF.

The genes are TRBV6-5 and TRBJ1-5; unclear D gene. The CDR3 runs 11 residues. From germline, CDR1 is MNHEY and CDR2 SVGAGI. Between the trimmed V and J ends, which lost 6 bases and 4 bases, there was a span of 4 bases. In nucleotides, the CDR3 is TGTGCCAGCAGCGTTAATCAGCCCCAGCATTTT. Residues: CASSVNQPQHF.

V gene TRBV18 combines with J gene TRBJ1-2; unclear D gene. The CDR3 is 14 residues long. V gave up 2 bases and J gave up 8 bases, with 15 bases separating them. Germline-derived CDR1 and CDR2 are KGHSH and LQKENI. The CDR3 is CASSPGGLLGGYTF. In DNA form, the CDR3 reads TGTGCCAGCTCACCAGGCGGACTTCTTGGAGGCTACACCTTC.

This clone has only one observation. V gene TRBV27 combines with J gene TRBJ1-1, with 9 bases matching TRBD1. CDR3 length: 14 residues. Germline V gene sequence: CDR1 MNHEY, CDR2 SMNVEV (reference sequence). J lost 6 bases, V lost 5 bases, and 7 bases had no gene match. CDR3 in DNA: TGTGCCAGCAGTCCGGACAGGGGAAGGGCTGAAGCTTTCTTT. Protein: CASSPDRGRAEAFF.

The CDR3 sequence: CASSLGDRDTGELFF. CDR3 coding DNA: TGCGCCAGCAGCTTGGGGGACAGGGACACCGGGGAGCTGTTTTTT. This chain connects TRBV5-1 to TRBJ2-2; TRBD1 agrees at 9 bases. The CDR3 is 15 residues long. Trimming took 0 bases from V and 3 from J; bases not matched to a gene: 0. Per germline, CDR1 SGHRS and CDR2 YFSETQ.

This chain joins TRBV10-3 and TRBJ2-1, with D perhaps assigned TRBD1 or TRBD2 (5 bases each). CDR3 length: 16 amino acids. Germline V lookup: CDR1 ENHRY, CDR2 SYGVKD. Trimming removed 0 bases at V and 9 bases at J, with 18 bases between. The CDR3 is CAISESTDGTYGEQFF. In DNA form, the CDR3 reads TGTGCCATCAGTGAGTCCACGGACGGGACGTATGGTGAGCAGTTCTTC.

V gene TRBV11-3 combines with J gene TRBJ1-1, with 8 bases identical to TRBD1. V lost 6 bases, J lost 4 bases, and 7 bases stayed unmatched. Germline lookup yields CDR1 SGHNT and CDR2 YENEEA. This CDR3 contains 14 residues. CDR3 region: CASSQTGDGTEAFF. In DNA, the CDR3 is TGTGCCAGCAGTCAGACAGGGGACGGCACTGAAGCTTTCTTT.

This clone came up a few times. The chain uses TRBV4-3 and TRBJ2-5; 7 bases are a match to TRBD1. With 0 bases clipped from V and 5 bases from J, the junction kept 9 bases outside the gene matches. Per the germline V gene, CDR1 is LGHNA and CDR2 is YSLEER. CDR3 length: 16 amino acids. CDR3 region: CASSQERRQGGETQYF. In nucleotides, the CDR3 is TGCGCCAGCAGCCAAGAACGTCGACAGGGCGGGGAGACCCAGTACTTC.

The chain joins TRBV12-3 or TRBV12-4 to TRBJ1-1; 7 bases are a match to TRBD1. J gave up 3 bases and V 8 bases, and 6 bases lay outside the gene matches. CDR3 length: 13 amino acids. CDR3 in DNA: TGTGCCAGCGAACGGGACAGCGACACTGAAGCTTTCTTT. Its translation is CASERDSDTEAFF.

This chain uses TRBV5-4 with TRBJ1-2; D is perhaps TRBD1 (6 bases). Between the trimmed V and J ends, which lost 0 bases and 3 bases, there was a span of 9 bases. In germline, CDR1 is SGHNT, CDR2 YYREEE (reference sequence). This CDR3 comprises 14 residues. CDR3 protein: CASSLEGQDYGYTF. The CDR3 DNA follows: TGTGCCAGCAGCTTGGAGGGACAAGACTATGGCTACACCTTC.

The genes are TRBV9 and TRBJ2-5, with 12 bases matching TRBD1. Germline CDR1 and CDR2: SGDLS and YYNGEE. The length of the CDR3 is 15 residues. J lost 5 bases, V lost 2 bases, and 4 bases had no gene match. This chain's CDR3 is CASSVGTGGAETQYF. Written as DNA, the CDR3 is TGTGCCAGCAGCGTGGGGACAGGGGGCGCGGAGACCCAGTACTTC.